This T cell receptor beta chain came from a study of blood T cell repertoires in COVID-19. Study summary: From T cells, B-cell-depleted T cells, or PBMCs came the material, which was cDNA or gDNA.

The germline gives CDR1 MDHEN, CDR2 SYDVKM. The CDR3 spans 15 residues. Losses at the gene ends were 6 bases for V and 1 base for J; bases not matched to a gene: 9. Only in-frame clones appear in the TCRdb table, and some are missing; sequencing was by immunoSEQ multiplex PCR. The repertoire has about 260,000 clones, 75% to 90% of them found once; the top ten carry approximately 1.5%. The V call is TRBV28, the J call TRBJ2-7, with 7 bases aligning to TRBD1. The sequence derives from a woman in her 40s who had recovered from COVID-19. The sequenced material came from peripheral blood. The CDR3 DNA sequence: TGTGCCAGCAGATCTTCCGGGACAGCTTCCTACGAGCAGTACTTC. As protein: CASRSSGTASYEQYF.